The rows below give T cell receptor beta chains drawn from one sample of a study of T cell responses to AZD1222 COVID-19 vaccine. The data were produced by immunoSEQ multiplex PCR, yet TCRdb's version contains in-frame clones alone and is incomplete. Of fewer than 120,000 clones listed, roughly nine tenths are singletons. Sequences were derived from peripheral blood, sampled on day 0 of AZD1222 vaccination. The source is an adult in good health. Each CDR3 is given with its conserved first and last residue. A D gene is named only where the DNA matches it firmly. For some rows the clone size is stated as once, few or many, or as a class when expanded; others skip it.

J gene	D gene	V gene	clone size	CDR3 DNA	CDR3 protein
TRBJ1-1	-	TRBV11-3	-	TGTGCCAGCAGCAGGTTACCAGGGGCTGAAGCTTTCTTT	CASSRLPGAEAFF
TRBJ1-2	-	TRBV24-1	-	TGTGCCACCAGTGACATACGGGGAGAGGTCTATGGCTACACCTTC	CATSDIRGEVYGYTF
TRBJ1-3	-	TRBV9	few	TGTGCCAGCAGCGTACACCAGGGCAGCTCTGGAAACACCATATATTTT	CASSVHQGSSGNTIYF
TRBJ2-3	-	TRBV11-2	once	TGTGCCAGCAGCTTAGTAGGGGGGTCAGATACGCAGTATTTT	CASSLVGGSDTQYF
TRBJ2-1	TRBD2	TRBV24-1	-	TGTGCCACCAGTGCCCGACTAGCGGGAGTAATCAATGAGCAGTTCTTC	CATSARLAGVINEQFF
TRBJ2-7	-	TRBV10-1	-	TGCGCCAGCAGTGGGGGGGACGGTAAATACGAGCAGTACTTC	CASSGGDGKYEQYF
TRBJ2-3	TRBD2	TRBV10-3	-	TGTGCCATCAGTGAATCTGGACTAGCGGGCTTCACAGATACGCAGTATTTT	CAISESGLAGFTDTQYF
TRBJ2-7	-	TRBV12-2	-	TGTGCAAGTCGCTTCGACAGGGTCGGCCCCCTGAGCTACGAGCAGTACTTC	CASRFDRVGPLSYEQYF
TRBJ1-3	TRBD1	TRBV6-6	-	TGTGCCAGCAGTTTCGGGACAGGTCTCTCCGGAAACACCATATATTTT	CASSFGTGLSGNTIYF
TRBJ2-1	TRBD2	TRBV7-8	-	TGTGCCAGCAGCCCACTAGCGGGGGGGCTCGACAATGAGCAGTTCTTC	CASSPLAGGLDNEQFF
TRBJ1-6	TRBD1	TRBV27	-	TGTGCCAGCAGTTACTCCAGGGGGCTTGGTAATTCACCCCTCCACTTT	CASSYSRGLGNSPLHF
TRBJ1-3	TRBD1	TRBV30	-	TGTGCCTGGAGTCCCGGGACAGCTGGAAACACCATATATTTT	CAWSPGTAGNTIYF
TRBJ1-1	-	TRBV7-9	-	TGTGCCAGCAGCTCCCTCGGGACGGCCCTCACGGGGACTGAAGCTTTCTTT	CASSSLGTALTGTEAFF
TRBJ2-6	-	TRBV3-1/TRBV3-2	once	TGTGCCAGCAGCCAAGATAGTTCTGGGGCCAACGTCCTGACTTTC	CASSQDSSGANVLTF
TRBJ1-1	-	TRBV29-1	-	TGCAGCGCTGAACCGAACACTGAAGCTTTCTTT	CSAEPNTEAFF
TRBJ1-6	-	TRBV6-4	once	TGTGCCAGCAGTGAGCAGAACTATAATTCACCCCTCCACTTT	CASSEQNYNSPLHF
TRBJ1-5	TRBD1	TRBV28	-	TGTGCCAGCTGTTTCACAGGGGACCCTCTCCAATTGGGTCAGCCCCAGCATTTT	CASCFTGDPLQLGQPQHF
TRBJ2-7	-	TRBV9	few	TGTGCCAGCAGCGTAGCAGGGGACCCCCTCTACGAGCAGTACTTC	CASSVAGDPLYEQYF
TRBJ2-5	-	TRBV3-1/TRBV3-2	-	TGTGCCAGCAGCCAAGTCGGGGAGGGGGCCCACCTTAGGACCCAGTACTTC	CASSQVGEGAHLRTQYF
TRBJ1-4	-	TRBV7-2	once	TGTGCCAGCGCCCTCCTGACCGGGGTTGAAAAACTGTTTTTT	CASALLTGVEKLFF
TRBJ1-1	-	TRBV19	-	TGTGCCAGCATTCGCGTGGGGACACCTATGAACACTGAAGCTTTCTTT	CASIRVGTPMNTEAFF
TRBJ2-5	-	TRBV5-1	-	TGCGCCAGCAGCCCCGGTGGAGGGAAAGAGACCCAGTACTTC	CASSPGGGKETQYF
TRBJ1-2	TRBD1	TRBV28	-	TGTGCCAGCAGTTTTGAAAGCGGCAGGGGGGCTCATGGCTACACCTTC	CASSFESGRGAHGYTF
TRBJ2-7	TRBD2	TRBV11-2	few	TGTGCCAGCAGCTCCGGGGGACTAGCGGGAGTAGACGAGCAGTACTTC	CASSSGGLAGVDEQYF
TRBJ2-2	-	TRBV2	-	TGTGCCAGCAGGAAGGGGCCAACGAACACCGGGGAGCTGTTTTTT	CASRKGPTNTGELFF
TRBJ2-6	TRBD1	TRBV5-1	-	TGCGCCAGCAGCTTGGTGACAGGGGACGTCCGGGCCGGGGCCAACGTCCTGACTTTC	CASSLVTGDVRAGANVLTF
TRBJ2-1	TRBD2	TRBV23-1	-	TGCGCCAGCAGTCAATTTAGCGGGAGGGGCTACAATGAGCAGTTCTTC	CASSQFSGRGYNEQFF
TRBJ2-3	-	TRBV27	-	TGTGCCAGCAGTTTACCCCCAGATACGCAGTATTTT	CASSLPPDTQYF
TRBJ2-5	TRBD2	TRBV2	-	TGTGCCAGCAGGACTTACCCCGGGACTAGCGGGGGAGAGACCCAGTACTTC	CASRTYPGTSGGETQYF